What follows are 17 T cell receptor beta chains derived from one specimen sequenced in a study of cytotoxic CD8 clonotypes in ibrutinib-treated CLL. The method was immunoSEQ multiplex PCR; TCRdb's version includes in-frame clones alone and lacks a portion of them. The table has about 160,000 clones, about 84% seen once. The material was PBMCs, obtained after 24 months of ibrutinib treatment. These receptors were obtained from a human donor with chronic lymphocytic leukemia.

This chain links TRBV6-5 with TRBJ1-5; 9 bases map to TRBD1. The CDR3 sequence is 15 residues long. Unmatched junction bases numbered 12, after V lost 5 bases and J lost 10 bases. Germline CDR1 and CDR2: MNHEY and SVGAGI. The CDR3 region is CASSRDGTGLGPQHF. CDR3 sequence (DNA): TGTGCCAGCAGTAGAGATGGGACAGGGCTGGGACCCCAGCATTTT.

V and J are TRBV7-9 and TRBJ2-7, with 7 bases matching TRBD2. The germline CDR1 and CDR2 sequences are SEHNR and FQNEAQ (reference sequence). The CDR3 covers 13 residues. V lost 0 bases and J lost 6; bases outside the gene matches: 2. CDR3 residues: CASSLAGTIEQYF. CDR3 coding DNA: TGTGCCAGCAGCTTAGCGGGGACTATCGAGCAGTACTTC. The complete variable domain, with remaining parts taken from reference TRBV7-9 and TRBJ2-7, reads DTGVSQNPRHKITKRGQNVTFRCDPISEHNRLYWYRQTLGQGPEFLTYFQNEAQLEKSRLLSDRFSAERPKGSFSTLEIQRTEQGDSAMYLCASSLAGTIEQYFGPGTRLTVT.

This CDR3 reads CASSYSSGLEYF. Here the CDR3 DNA reads TGTGCCAGCAGTTACTCTTCGGGGCTGGAGTACTTC. The chain is built from TRBV6-5 and TRBJ2-7, with D possibly called TRBD1 or TRBD2 (5 bases each). This CDR3 contains 12 residues. Trimming left V 0 bases short and J 11 bases short, with 11 bases between. Germline V CDR1 and CDR2: MNHEY, SVGAGI.

This clone was detected once. This chain links TRBV30 with TRBJ2-6, with D possibly matching TRBD2 (7 bases). V was shortened by 3 bases and J by 5 bases, with 14 bases between the two germline ends. Per the germline V gene, CDR1 is GTSNPN and CDR2 is SVGIG (reference sequence). The CDR3 totals 15 residues. CDR3 nucleotide sequence: TGTGCCTGGAGCCACCCGGGGGGCTGGGCCAACGTCCTGACTTTC. Translating it yields CAWSHPGGWANVLTF.

The chain recombines TRBV18 with TRBJ1-1; no clear D gene. V was pared by 2 bases and J by 8 bases, with 9 bases between. Looked up from germline, CDR1 is KGHSH and CDR2 is LQKENI. This CDR3 has 12 residues. The CDR3 coding sequence is TGTGCCAGCTCACCATTTGCCAGCGAAGCTTTCTTT. Amino acids: CASSPFASEAFF.

The V gene is TRBV27, the J gene TRBJ2-7; possible D gene TRBD1, 6 bases. V was cut by 6 bases and J by 0 bases, with 12 bases left in between. The CDR3 length is 14 residues. Per the germline V gene, CDR1 is MNHEY and CDR2 is SMNVEV (reference sequence). The DNA for the CDR3 is TGTGCCAGCAGGCTAGGGGACAACTCCTACGAGCAGTACTTC. Translation gives CASRLGDNSYEQYF.

The chain couples TRBV4-1 to TRBJ2-5; TRBD1 agrees at 12 bases. J lost 4 bases, V lost 3 bases, and 6 bases had no gene match. Germline CDR1 MGHRA, CDR2 YSYEKL. The CDR3 is 16 residues long. The CDR3 protein is CASSQTPGQGAETQYF. In DNA, the CDR3 is TGCGCCAGCAGCCAGACACCGGGACAGGGGGCAGAGACCCAGTACTTC.

J is TRBJ1-5 and V is TRBV10-2; D is undetermined. Per the germline V gene, CDR1 is WSHSY and CDR2 is SAAADI. This CDR3 has 12 residues. The V end lost 8 bases, the J end lost 5 bases, and 10 bases lay between the germline ends. CDR3: CASAFGDQPQHF. The CDR3 coding sequence is TGCGCCAGCGCCTTTGGGGATCAGCCCCAGCATTTT.

The chain carries TRBV6-1 and TRBJ1-3; no clear D gene. The CDR3 is 16 residues long. V was pared by 2 bases and J by 0 bases, with 11 bases between. Germline V CDR1 and CDR2: MNHNS, SASEGT. The CDR3: CASSERRQSSGNTIYF. The CDR3 coding sequence is TGTGCCAGCAGTGAACGCAGACAAAGCTCTGGAAACACCATATATTTT.

The V call is TRBV29-1, the J call TRBJ1-3; D remains unclear. The V and J ends lost 2 bases and 1 base respectively, with 6 bases between them. CDR1 is SQVTM and CDR2 is ANQGSEA in the germline V gene. This CDR3 contains 13 residues. The CDR3 loop is CSVELASGNTIYF. CDR3 bases: TGCAGCGTTGAATTGGCGTCTGGAAACACCATATATTTT.

This rearrangement joins TRBV6-6 to TRBJ1-2; possible D gene TRBD1, 5 bases. The CDR3 runs 12 residues. Germline V gene data show CDR1 as MNHNY and CDR2 as SVGAGI (reference sequence). The V end was cut by 8 bases, the J end by 3 bases, with 10 bases between. CDR3 amino acids: CASSDRYYGYTF. DNA for the CDR3: TGTGCCAGCTCCGACAGATACTATGGCTACACCTTC.

The gene calls are TRBV15 and TRBJ1-2, with 7 bases lining up with TRBD1. The V segment lost 6 bases and the J segment 3 bases; nucleotides outside the gene matches: 4. CDR1 LNHNV and CDR2 YYDKDF come from the germline V gene (reference sequence). The CDR3 loop spans 13 amino acids. The CDR3 here is CATRTTGDYGYTF. The CDR3 DNA is TGTGCCACCAGGACCACAGGGGACTATGGCTACACCTTC. The whole variable domain, remainder taken from reference TRBV15 and TRBJ1-2, is DAMVIQNPRYQVTQFGKPVTLSCSQTLNHNVMYWYQQKSSQAPKLLFHYYDKDFNNEADTPDNFQSRRPNTSFCFLDIRSPGLGDTAMYLCATRTTGDYGYTFGSGTRLTVV.

CDR3 loop: CAISELGTRRTDTQYF. In nucleotides, the CDR3 is TGTGCCATCAGTGAACTAGGGACTAGACGCACAGATACGCAGTATTTT. This rearrangement joins TRBV10-3 to TRBJ2-3, with TRBD2 identical over 8 bases. Trimming removed 3 bases from V and 1 base from J; junction bases left unmatched: 6. The germline V gene has CDR1 ENHRY and CDR2 SYGVKD. The CDR3 spans 16 residues.

The chain has TRBV9 and TRBJ2-1; D remains unclear. Per germline, CDR1 SGDLS and CDR2 YYNGEE. The CDR3 is 14 residues long. V dropped 0 bases and J dropped 0 bases, with 4 bases sitting between them. Here the CDR3 DNA reads TGTGCCAGCAGCGTAGGGGCCTCCTACAATGAGCAGTTCTTC. Translation gives CASSVGASYNEQFF.

The chain recombines TRBV18 with TRBJ1-1; D perhaps matches TRBD1 (5 bases). CDR1 and CDR2 from the germline V gene are KGHSH and LQKENI. V was trimmed by 3 bases and J by 4 bases, leaving 12 bases between them. This CDR3 spans 14 amino acids. The CDR3 sequence: CASSPGLSSTEAFF. CDR3 sequence (DNA): TGTGCCAGCTCACCGGGACTTTCGAGCACTGAAGCTTTCTTT.

CDR3 coding DNA: TGTGCCAGCAGTTCTCATCTGGCTTTCTTT. It encodes CASSSHLAFF. This chain uses TRBV28 with TRBJ1-1; D unclear. The CDR3 runs 10 residues. The V gene lost 4 bases and the J gene lost 11 bases, with 8 bases spanning the gap. Germline V lookup: CDR1 MDHEN, CDR2 SYDVKM.

The rearrangement joins TRBV5-6 to TRBJ2-3; a possible D gene is TRBD2 (5 bases). Germline CDR1 SGHDT, CDR2 YYEEEE. This CDR3 contains 15 residues. V was trimmed by 0 bases and J by 2 bases, leaving 10 bases between them. CDR3 sequence (DNA): TGTGCCAGCAGCTTGGGACTACGAAACACAGATACGCAGTATTTT. Its translation is CASSLGLRNTDTQYF.